Listed here are 18 T cell receptor beta chains from one sample, sequenced in a study of shared clonotypes between healthy human individuals. Using immunoSEQ multiplex PCR, the repertoire was profiled, and TCRdb retains in-frame clones only, with some absent. The top ten hold 0.13% to 0.15% of the sample, which has millions of clones, approximately 90% seen once. The sample comprised naive CD4+ T cells sorted from blood. The subset here: CD45RA+ positively selected. These receptor sequences come from a man between 18 and 29 years old in good health.

V usage is TRBV6-5 and J usage is TRBJ1-3; perhaps TRBD1 as D (6 bases). Germline V gene data show CDR1 as MNHEY and CDR2 as SVGAGI. The V gene lost 7 bases and the J gene lost 2 bases, with 9 bases spanning the gap. This CDR3 has 13 residues. CDR3 loop: CASIGGAGNTIYF. In nucleotides, the CDR3 is TGTGCCAGCATAGGGGGGGCTGGAAACACCATATATTTT.

V and J are TRBV10-3 and TRBJ2-2; D may be TRBD2 (5 bases). CDR3 length: 14 residues. Germline assignment: CDR1 ENHRY and CDR2 SYGVKD. The V end lost 10 bases, the J end lost 4 bases, and 16 bases lay between the germline ends. Written as DNA, the CDR3 is TGTGCCACCTCCCGACCCGCGGGCACCGGGGAGCTGTTTTTT. Translation: CATSRPAGTGELFF.

The V gene is TRBV2, the J gene TRBJ1-6; weak D call: TRBD1 (5 bases). Germline CDR1 SNHLY, CDR2 FYNNEI. The CDR3 totals 14 residues. The ends were cut back, 5 bases at V and 7 bases at J, with 12 bases in the middle. DNA of the CDR3: TGTGCCAGCAGTCCCGACAGCCCAAATTCACCCCTCCACTTT. Protein product: CASSPDSPNSPLHF.

The V call is TRBV7-2, the J call TRBJ2-1, with 7 bases that match TRBD2. This CDR3 has 17 residues. CDR1 and CDR2 (germline): SGHTA, FQGNSA. V was clipped by 3 bases and J by 6 bases; unmatched bases: 14. DNA of the CDR3: TGTGCCAGCAGCTTTCGGAGACTAGCCGGAGCGGGCAATGAGCAGTTCTTC. Its protein is CASSFRRLAGAGNEQFF.

The V and J genes are TRBV5-8 and TRBJ2-5; D remains unclear. CDR1 is SGHTS, CDR2 YDEGEE, per germline. The V end was cut by 0 bases, the J end by 1 base, with 10 bases between. The CDR3 covers 15 residues. CDR3: CASSLGSRIQETQYF. CDR3 DNA sequence: TGTGCCAGCAGCTTGGGTTCGCGGATCCAAGAGACCCAGTACTTC.

A single count supports this clone. CDR3 bases: TGTGCCAGCAGCTTGAATCGGGACAGAGCCTACGAGCAGTACTTC. Translating it yields CASSLNRDRAYEQYF. This chain links TRBV11-2 with TRBJ2-7, with 7 bases aligning to TRBD1. CDR1 and CDR2 from the germline V gene are SGHAT and FQNNGV. The CDR3 is 15 residues long. V lost 3 bases, J lost 2 bases, and 7 bases stayed unmatched.

This sequence joins TRBV7-8 and TRBJ2-7, with a tentative D call TRBD1 (5 bases). The CDR3 has 16 amino acids. V shed 7 bases and J shed 2 bases, with 21 bases lying between them. Germline assignment: CDR1 SGHVS and CDR2 FQNEAQ. CDR3 in amino acids: CASTLRGAGATYEQYF. The CDR3 coding sequence is TGTGCCAGCACCCTACGTGGGGCAGGTGCTACCTACGAGCAGTACTTC. The variable domain in full, with the rest retrieved from reference TRBV7-8 and TRBJ2-7, is GAGVSQSPRYKVAKRGQDVALRCDPISGHVSLFWYQQALGQGPEFLTYFQNEAQLDKSGLPSDRFFAERPEGSVSTLKIQRTQQEDSAVYLCASTLRGAGATYEQYFGPGTRLTVT.

This clone showed up just once. The V gene is TRBV30, the J gene TRBJ2-1; a weak D match, TRBD2 (6 bases). With 4 bases removed from V and 10 bases from J, the gap between germline ends came to 14 bases. Germline assignment: CDR1 GTSNPN and CDR2 SVGIG (reference sequence). The CDR3 is made up of 12 amino acids. This chain's CDR3 is CAWNRGAGEQFF. CDR3 in DNA: TGTGCCTGGAACCGCGGTGCGGGGGAGCAGTTCTTC.

The CDR3 region has the DNA TGTGCCAGCAGCGCGGGGTTAGGCGGCTATGGCTACACCTTC. Amino acid sequence: CASSAGLGGYGYTF. V and J are TRBV7-3 and TRBJ1-2; D uncertain. The CDR3 spans 14 residues. From germline, CDR1 is SGHTA and CDR2 FQGTGA. The germline V and J ends were trimmed by 5 bases and 4 bases, with 14 bases remaining between them. The full variable domain, rest sourced from reference TRBV7-3 and TRBJ1-2, is GAGVSQTPSNKVTEKGKYVELRCDPISGHTALYWYRQSLGQGPEFLIYFQGTGAADDSGLPNDRFFAVRPEGSVSTLKIQRTERGDSAVYLCASSAGLGGYGYTFGSGTRLTVV.

The rearrangement joins TRBV6-1 to TRBJ2-3, with 11 positions matching TRBD1. The CDR3 covers 14 residues. Germline assignment: CDR1 MNHNS and CDR2 SASEGT. With 6 bases clipped from V and 6 bases from J, the junction kept 5 bases outside the gene matches. CDR3 protein: CASRRTGGLDTQYF. CDR3 coding DNA: TGTGCCAGCAGAAGGACAGGGGGCTTGGATACGCAGTATTTT.

The chain couples TRBV10-3 to TRBJ1-3; D gene ambiguous. V shed 3 bases and J shed 0 bases, with 9 bases lying between them. The CDR3 spans 15 residues. Germline CDR1 reads ENHRY; CDR2 reads SYGVKD. CDR3 DNA: TGTGCCATCAGTGACACCGGGTACTCTGGAAACACCATATATTTT. Translated, it gives CAISDTGYSGNTIYF.

The CDR3 spells CASSIRDRGPQPQHF. CDR3 coding DNA: TGTGCCAGTAGTATCCGGGACAGGGGGCCTCAGCCCCAGCATTTT. This chain links TRBV19 with TRBJ1-5, with 12 positions matching TRBD1. CDR1 and CDR2 (germline): LNHDA, SQIVND (reference sequence). Trimming cost V 3 bases and J 6 bases; bases outside gene matches: 3. The CDR3 sequence is 15 residues long. The full variable domain, with the rest looked up from reference TRBV19 and TRBJ1-5, is DGGITQSPKYLFRKEGQNVTLSCEQNLNHDAMYWYRQDPGQGLRLIYYSQIVNDFQKGDIAEGYSVSREKKESFPLTVTSAQKNPTAFYLCASSIRDRGPQPQHFGDGTRLSIL.

The V call is TRBV2, the J call TRBJ2-4; 9 positions agree with TRBD1. Per germline, CDR1 SNHLY and CDR2 FYNNEI. Trimming cost V 6 bases and J 9 bases; bases outside gene matches: 6. CDR3 length: 13 amino acids. CDR3 in amino acids: CASRRDREGIQYF. The CDR3 nucleotides read TGTGCCAGCAGGAGGGACAGGGAAGGCATTCAGTACTTC.

The J gene is TRBJ1-2, the V gene TRBV5-4, with unresolved D. V lost 4 bases to trimming and J lost 8 bases, with 21 bases between them. The CDR3 is made up of 15 amino acids. Germline V gene lookup returns CDR1 SGHNT and CDR2 YYREEE (reference sequence). Written as DNA, the CDR3 is TGTGCCAGCAGCCCGCACCAGACAATCCCGGGAGGCTACACCTTC. This codes for CASSPHQTIPGGYTF.

The chain combines TRBV18 with TRBJ2-7, with TRBD2 identical over 7 bases. The ends lost 1 base at V and 2 bases at J; junction bases unmatched: 8. The CDR3 is made up of 16 amino acids. Germline assignment: CDR1 KGHSH and CDR2 LQKENI. CDR3 loop: CASSPLGSGYPYEQYF. CDR3 coding DNA: TGTGCCAGCTCACCACTAGGTAGCGGGTATCCCTACGAGCAGTACTTC.

Turning to this clone: In the same sample, other DNA sequences code for this CDR3. V usage is TRBV28 and J usage is TRBJ1-2; D remains unclear. V lost 2 bases, J lost 4 bases, and 8 bases lay in between. The V gene's germline CDR1 is MDHEN and CDR2 SYDVKM. CDR3 size: 13 residues. CDR3 coding DNA: TGTGCCAGCAGTTTAAGTGGGAGCTATGGCTACACCTTC. Amino acids: CASSLSGSYGYTF.

The chain's CDR3 is CASSIPEVGLSGELFF. CDR3 bases: TGTGCCAGTAGTATCCCTGAGGTCGGGCTCAGCGGGGAGCTGTTTTTT. The rearrangement joins TRBV19 to TRBJ2-2; D not certain. Germline lookup yields CDR1 LNHDA and CDR2 SQIVND (reference sequence). V lost 3 bases and J lost 7, with 18 bases in between. The CDR3 covers 16 residues.

The CDR3 here is CASSPLQREGADTQYF. The CDR3, as DNA: TGTGCCAGCTCACCCCTTCAACGGGAGGGCGCAGATACGCAGTATTTT. V is TRBV18 and J is TRBJ2-3; 8 bases fit TRBD2. Unmatched junction bases numbered 9, after V lost 3 bases and J lost 4 bases. Germline CDR1 is KGHSH and CDR2 is LQKENI. The CDR3 contains 16 residues.